The clone carrying this T cell receptor (beta chain) was recorded at least ten times. What it recognizes is unknown. RNA transcripts gave rise to amplified TCR beta CDR3 regions. The HTBI primer set served for first-round RT-PCR of the TCR CDR3. Using its own MiXCR run on the multiplex PCR reads, TCRdb lists one record per CDR3 protein. This table has under 300,000 distinct CDR3 sequences, about 14% appearing once. The data stem from a study of T cells in Graves' hyperthyroidism and ophthalmopathy. The study, taken as a whole, reports: The model identified upcoming ophthalmopathy a median 6.5 months ahead of onset. Among clonotypes expanded in thyroid above 0.001, most were also found in blood.

Between the trimmed V and J ends, which lost 8 bases and 6 bases, there was a span of 16 bases. CDR3 size: 13 residues. Germline V gene sequence: CDR1 MDHEN, CDR2 SYDVKM. Exclusion followed for patients with uncontrolled infection, other autoimmune disease, pregnancy or lactation. Sequencing input: blood. This TCR derives from a woman in her 30s with Graves' hyperthyroidism that later progressed to Graves' ophthalmopathy. The chain links TRBV28 to TRBJ1-1; possibly TRBD1 for D (5 bases). In DNA form, the CDR3 reads TGTGCCAGCGGGGGATTCGATCGAGCTGAAGCTTTCTTT. Residues: CASGGFDRAEAFF. Variable domain in full (rest from reference TRBV28 and TRBJ1-1): DVKVTQSSRYLVKRTGEKVFLECVQDMDHENMFWYRQDPGLGLRLIYFSYDVKMKEKGDIPEGYSVSREKKERFSLILESASTNQTSMYLCASGGFDRAEAFFGQGTRLTVV.